The subject of this entry is one T cell receptor beta chain. Its target antigen remains unknown. Base qualities are missing; no much larger clone stands one base away. The CDR3 regions of human TCRbeta chains were analyzed by immunosequencing. From the authors' description of their analysis: Repertoire TCRs were checked for matches against a reference library of SARS-CoV-2-specific TCRs that had been generated using the MIRA antigen-specificity platform. Breadth was defined as the fraction of unique TCRs that were SARS-CoV-2-associated, and depth was defined as the fraction of total T cells that were SARS-CoV-2-associated. Using the MIRA data, each spike-specific TCR was mapped to the spike region that the TCR reacts to and placed in a CD4 or CD8 class. Log10-transformed breadth and depth values were compared by one-way ANOVA with Sidak's multiple comparisons tests. What TCRdb holds here is the immuneACCESS table cut down to in-frame rearrangements. Part of the clones is not present; checked against another copy, under half of the missing clones reflect an unresolved V gene, and the others are unexplained. For V, J and clone size, that table is used; D and trimming come from the DNA. For this sample there are approximately 89,000 clones; 75% to 95% appear just once. Approximately 10% of the sample is in the top ten clones.

The sample comes from a study of T cell responses to AZD1222 COVID-19 vaccine (dated by TCRdb to the early 2020s). With regard to the full study: A total of just over 230 trial participants underwent TCR sequencing, of whom approximately 200 had received two doses of AZD1222 and approximately 26 had received two doses of the MenACWY control vaccine. Trial participants were enrolled by age into subgroups of 18-55, 56-69 and 70-plus years, and about 150, 27 and 61 TCR-sequenced participants, respectively, were included in these subgroups. Overall study outcomes, separate from this receptor: Reportedly, close to half of the unique spike-specific TCRs recognized epitopes lying outside the regions that are mutated in the B.1.351 and B.1.1.7 variants. No day 14 peak-response samples were available, so repertoires were characterized only after the peak T cell response. Conclusions about previously exposed vaccinees are limited, since just a handful of AZD1222 recipients were seropositive for SARS-CoV-2 at baseline. The 56-69-year group was small, and its depth increase did not reach significance, likely because of low power. Participants were mostly white British, with more females than males. The authors suggested clonal diversity may have been underestimated. After two AZD1222 doses, spike-specific TCR breadth and depth were significantly higher than at day 0 and than in MenACWY recipients. The whole spike protein was spanned by vaccine-associated CD4 TCRs, and dominant responses were seen in regions 160-218 and 743-854.

The cysteine opens and the phenylalanine closes a CDR3 of 20 amino acids. Of the read, only the CDR3 DNA is kept; its 60 bases are in frame from base 1. Sequences SGHRS (CDR1) and YFSETQ (CDR2) are obtained from the germline V gene. Trimming removed 0 bases from V and 1 base from J; the gene matches leave 16 bases unexplained. Interpreted using the paper, the time point label stands for: about 28 days (+/-7) after the second vaccine dose. AZD1222 recipients with second doses at about 4 weeks or about 12 weeks were pooled, because spike-specific TCR depth and breadth did not differ between schedules. The vaccinee samples were drawn from two UK trials, COV001 and COV002, one of which was a single-blind randomized controlled phase 2/3 trial testing AZD1222 (ChAdOx1 nCoV-19) in healthy adults. Trial participant PBMC samples were collected at day 0 and day 28 after the second dose for TCRbeta chain sequencing.

Sequences were derived from peripheral blood, sampled 28 days after the second AZD1222 dose. In this chain, TRBV5-1 is recombined with TRBJ2-5, and TRBD2 aligns with 9 junction nucleotides. The clonotype was recovered from an adult who received the AZD1222 COVID-19 vaccine. The nucleotides are TGCGCCAGCAGCTTGGTACCAATATTGCGTAGCGGGGGCCTCCAAGAGACCCAGTACTTC. Translated, it reads CASSLVPILRSGGLQETQYF. With all but the CDR3 taken from the reference TRBV5-1 and TRBJ2-5 genes, the full variable domain is: KAGVTQTPRYLIKTRGQQVTLSCSPISGHRSVSWYQQTPGQGLQFLFEYFSETQRNKGNFPGRFSGRQFSNSRSEMNVSTLELGDSALYLCASSLVPILRSGGLQETQYFGPGTRLLVL.